This T cell receptor beta chain is drawn from a study of blood T cell repertoires in COVID-19. As for the study in general: Material from acute and convalescent COVID-19 was sourced from the United States, Italy and Spain.

Per the authors' pipeline: The assay estimated nucleated cells by amplifying reference gene primers. Some clones are missing from TCRdb's copy, which holds only in-frame ones; the method was immunoSEQ multiplex PCR. Clonal size and the V and J genes are those of that table, whereas D and trimming came from the DNA. The repertoire holds about 220,000 clones, about four fifths seen once, with more than 2% in the top ten. The sequenced sample consisted of peripheral blood. This TCR came from a woman in her fifties or sixties with acute or convalescent COVID-19.

The chain's CDR3 is CATSPRTTGLNYGYTF. The CDR3 nucleotides read TGTGCCACCAGCCCCCGGACGACAGGGTTAAACTATGGCTACACCTTC. J is TRBJ1-2 and V is TRBV15; TRBD1 aligns across 7 bases. This CDR3 contains 16 residues. V shed 5 bases, J shed 2 bases, and the junction held 11 bases outside the gene matches. Germline CDR1 and CDR2: LNHNV and YYDKDF (reference sequence).